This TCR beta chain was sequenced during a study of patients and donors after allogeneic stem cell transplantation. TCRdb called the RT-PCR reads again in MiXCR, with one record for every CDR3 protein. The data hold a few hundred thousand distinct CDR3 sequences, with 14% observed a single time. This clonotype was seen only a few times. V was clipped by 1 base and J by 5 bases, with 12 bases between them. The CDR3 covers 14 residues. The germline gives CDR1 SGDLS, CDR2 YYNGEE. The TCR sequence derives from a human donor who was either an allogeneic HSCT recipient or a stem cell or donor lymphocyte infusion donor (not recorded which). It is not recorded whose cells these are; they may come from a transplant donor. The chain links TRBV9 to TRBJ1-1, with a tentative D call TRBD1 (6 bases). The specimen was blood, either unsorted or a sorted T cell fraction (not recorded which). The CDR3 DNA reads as TGTGCCAGCAGCGTATCGGGGGCGCGGACTGAAGCTTTCTTT. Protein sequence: CASSVSGARTEAFF.